What follows are 23 T cell receptor beta chains derived from one specimen sequenced in a study of blood T cell repertoires in COVID-19. The method was immunoSEQ multiplex PCR; TCRdb's version includes in-frame clones alone and lacks a portion of them. Among fewer than 150,000 clones listed, around 83% were seen once. Sequencing was performed on peripheral blood. These receptors were obtained from a woman aged 60-75 years with COVID-19, enrolled during active disease.

This chain uses TRBV29-1 with TRBJ2-7; D is unclear. There are 12 residues in the CDR3. CDR1 is SQVTM, CDR2 ANQGSEA, per germline. With 2 bases removed from V and 6 bases from J, the gap between germline ends came to 11 bases. The CDR3 here is CSVELTPGEQYF. In DNA, the CDR3 is TGCAGCGTTGAATTAACCCCGGGCGAGCAGTACTTC.

The rearrangement links TRBV4-3 to TRBJ2-1; 8 bases agree with TRBD2. V lost 0 bases, J lost 4 bases, and 5 bases stayed unmatched. CDR1 is LGHNA, CDR2 YSLEER, per germline. This CDR3 is 16 amino acids long. This CDR3 is CASSQDHLAGYNEQFF. The CDR3 DNA is TGCGCCAGCAGCCAAGACCATCTAGCGGGTTACAATGAGCAGTTCTTC.

The chain uses TRBV12-3 or TRBV12-4 and TRBJ1-3; D gene ambiguous. Trimming pared 4 bases from V and 0 bases from J, leaving 4 bases between. The length of the CDR3 is 13 residues. CDR3 DNA: TGTGCCAGCAGTTACGGCTCTGGAAACACCATATATTTT. Translating gives CASSYGSGNTIYF.

The gene calls are TRBV6-6 and TRBJ2-1; 9 bases are a match to TRBD2. V lost 9 bases and J lost 9; bases outside the gene matches: 12. The CDR3 is made up of 14 amino acids. Germline lookup yields CDR1 MNHNY and CDR2 SVGAGI (reference sequence). The CDR3 DNA reads as TGTGCCAGTAGGAATAGCGGGGGAGAAGGTGAGCAGTTCTTC. This gives the protein CASRNSGGEGEQFF.

The V and J genes are TRBV29-1 and TRBJ1-2; no reliable D call. V lost 2 bases, J lost 4 bases, and 8 bases lay in between. The CDR3 sequence is 12 residues long. Germline V CDR1 and CDR2: SQVTM, ANQGSEA. The CDR3 reads CSVELRLYGYTF. CDR3 nucleotide sequence: TGCAGCGTTGAACTTAGACTCTATGGCTACACCTTC.

V is TRBV30 and J is TRBJ1-6; 7 bases line up with TRBD1. The CDR3 runs to 13 residues. Germline CDR1 is GTSNPN and CDR2 is SVGIG (reference sequence). V lost 4 bases to trimming and J lost 11 bases; unmatched junction nucleotides: 8. CDR3 sequence: CAWMQGDRAPLHF. CDR3 nucleotides: TGTGCCTGGATGCAGGGGGATCGAGCACCCCTCCACTTT.

The V gene is TRBV4-1, the J gene TRBJ1-5, with D possibly TRBD1 on 5 matching bases. Germline values: CDR1 MGHRA, CDR2 YSYEKL. Between the trimmed V and J ends, which lost 4 bases and 7 bases, there was a span of 20 bases. CDR3 length equals 16 residues. Written as DNA, the CDR3 is TGCGCCAGCAGCCCCTCAGGGCGGGTTAGCGGACAGCCCCAGCATTTT. Protein: CASSPSGRVSGQPQHF.

The CDR3 region is CASSRQGLLNTEAFF. The CDR3 DNA follows: TGTGCCAGCTCCCGACAGGGCCTTCTGAACACTGAAGCTTTCTTT. This chain joins TRBV5-5 and TRBJ1-1; 7 bases match TRBD1. This CDR3 spans 15 amino acids. Germline CDR1 and CDR2: SGHKS and YYEKEE (reference sequence). Trimming cost V 7 bases and J 0 bases; bases outside gene matches: 9. The whole variable domain, remainder taken from reference TRBV5-5 and TRBJ1-1, is DAGVTQSPTHLIKTRGQQVTLRCSPISGHKSVSWYQQVLGQGPQFIFQYYEKEERGRGNFPDRFSARQFPNYSSELNVNALLLGDSALYLCASSRQGLLNTEAFFGQGTRLTVV.

The CDR3 spells CASTRDRAAYNEQFF. CDR3 bases: TGTGCCAGCACCCGGGACAGGGCGGCCTACAATGAGCAGTTCTTC. V and J are TRBV25-1 and TRBJ2-1, with 9 bases that match TRBD1. V lost 7 bases to trimming and J lost 2 bases; unmatched junction nucleotides: 6. Per the germline V gene, CDR1 is MGHDK and CDR2 is SYGVNS. This CDR3 region has 15 residues.

As for this clone: Other DNA sequences from this sample encode an identical CDR3 as well. V and J are TRBV30 and TRBJ1-1, with D maybe TRBD1 (5 bases). The germline CDR1 and CDR2 sequences are GTSNPN and SVGIG (reference sequence). The ends were cut back, 0 bases at V and 0 bases at J, with 11 bases in the middle. The CDR3 is 15 residues long. The CDR3 protein is CAWSVFDSMNTEAFF. The CDR3 DNA reads TGTGCCTGGAGTGTCTTCGACAGTATGAACACTGAAGCTTTCTTT.

This chain links TRBV7-3 with TRBJ1-2; no clear D. Germline V CDR1 and CDR2: SGHTA, FQGTGA. CDR3 size: 16 residues. Trimming removed 1 base at V and 5 bases at J, with 17 bases between. CDR3 DNA sequence: TGTGCCAGCAGCTTAAATCCCTTGGGCCCAGGATATGGCTACACCTTC. This gives the protein CASSLNPLGPGYGYTF.

V gene TRBV6-2 or TRBV6-3 combines with J gene TRBJ1-1; TRBD1 aligns across 9 bases. The J segment lost 8 bases and the V segment lost 4 bases, leaving 11 bases of the junction unmatched. This CDR3 has 15 amino acids. Germline V CDR1 and CDR2: MNHEY, SVGEGT. The CDR3 loop reads CASSSPDRGWDEAFF. CDR3 in DNA: TGTGCCAGCAGTTCCCCGGACAGGGGCTGGGACGAAGCTTTCTTT.

This chain connects TRBV19 to TRBJ1-5; 8 positions match TRBD1. Trimming at V came to 8 bases and at J to 7 bases, leaving 13 bases not matched to a gene. The CDR3 contains 15 residues. CDR1 and CDR2 from the germline V gene are LNHDA and SQIVND (reference sequence). The CDR3 reads CASRAGQGPWQPQHF. For the CDR3, the DNA is TGTGCCAGTCGAGCCGGACAGGGACCTTGGCAGCCCCAGCATTTT.

This chain uses TRBV6-1 with TRBJ2-1, with 9 bases that match TRBD1. The CDR3 is 14 residues long. Germline CDR1 is MNHNS and CDR2 is SASEGT. V lost 4 bases and J lost 9; bases outside the gene matches: 7. The CDR3 reads CASSGAGQGGEQFF. CDR3 coding DNA: TGTGCCAGCAGTGGAGCGGGACAGGGCGGTGAGCAGTTCTTC.

V and J are TRBV7-9 and TRBJ2-7; the match to TRBD1 covers 8 bases. This CDR3 spans 14 amino acids. J gave up 2 bases and V 5 bases, and 5 bases lay outside the gene matches. Germline lookup yields CDR1 SEHNR and CDR2 FQNEAQ (reference sequence). CDR3 residues: CASSQQGGPYEQYF. Written as DNA, the CDR3 is TGTGCCAGCAGCCAACAGGGGGGCCCCTACGAGCAGTACTTC.

This clone was seen once. The rearrangement links TRBV5-8 to TRBJ1-1; a possible D gene is TRBD1 (5 bases). The germline gives CDR1 SGHTS, CDR2 YDEGEE. CDR3 length: 14 amino acids. Trimming pared 1 base from V and 0 bases from J, leaving 7 bases between. The CDR3 protein is CASSLRGMNTEAFF. The CDR3 DNA is TGTGCCAGCAGCTTGAGGGGTATGAACACTGAAGCTTTCTTT.

The chain is built from TRBV5-1 and TRBJ2-1, with a weak D call TRBD1 (6 bases). CDR1 SGHRS and CDR2 YFSETQ come from the germline V gene. CDR3 length: 14 amino acids. Between the trimmed V and J ends, which lost 4 bases and 5 bases, there was a span of 13 bases. This chain's CDR3 is CASSPGTRHNEQFF. The CDR3, as DNA: TGCGCCAGCAGCCCCGGGACACGGCACAATGAGCAGTTCTTC. The full variable domain, in which reference TRBV5-1 and TRBJ2-1 provide the parts outside the CDR3, is KAGVTQTPRYLIKTRGQQVTLSCSPISGHRSVSWYQQTPGQGLQFLFEYFSETQRNKGNFPGRFSGRQFSNSRSEMNVSTLELGDSALYLCASSPGTRHNEQFFGPGTRLTVL.

This clone has just one count. The chain couples TRBV12-5 to TRBJ2-5; TRBD2 matches at 12 bases. The CDR3 contains 17 residues. After removal of 6 bases from V and 3 bases from J, the junction contained 11 bases not matched to a gene. CDR1 is LGHNT, CDR2 FRNRAP, per germline. CDR3 region: CASGQLTTSGSKETQYF. The CDR3 nucleotides read TGTGCTAGTGGACAACTTACGACTAGCGGGAGTAAAGAGACCCAGTACTTC.

V is TRBV29-1 and J is TRBJ2-1; a possible D gene is TRBD1 (6 bases). Trimming removed 0 bases at V and 6 bases at J, with 18 bases between. The CDR3 sequence is 16 residues long. Germline V gene sequence: CDR1 SQVTM, CDR2 ANQGSEA. The CDR3 sequence: CSVEEDRTATSNEQFF. CDR3 in DNA: TGCAGCGTTGAAGAAGACCGGACAGCCACATCCAATGAGCAGTTCTTC.

In this sample, this clone turned up once. The chain links TRBV7-9 to TRBJ2-2, with D possibly being TRBD1 (6 bases). Trimming shortened V by 1 base and J by 2 bases, and 17 bases separated the two germline ends. Per the germline V gene, CDR1 is SEHNR and CDR2 is FQNEAQ (reference sequence). This CDR3 has 18 residues. In DNA, the CDR3 is TGTGCCAGCAGCTTAGAAGGGGCGTCGACAGGAAACACCGGGGAGCTGTTTTTT. Translated, it gives CASSLEGASTGNTGELFF.

With respect to this clone: This specimen includes other DNA sequences encoding the same CDR3. This chain links TRBV3-1 (or the pseudogene TRBV3-2) with TRBJ2-1; no clear D gene. Germline assignment: CDR1 LGHDT and CDR2 YNNKEL (reference sequence). This CDR3 comprises 14 residues. Trimming took off 3 bases at V and 5 bases at J, with 11 bases between the two ends. The chain's CDR3 is CASSQGPGDNEQFF. For the CDR3, the DNA is TGTGCCAGCAGCCAGGGCCCCGGCGACAATGAGCAGTTCTTC.

J is TRBJ1-5 and V is TRBV6-1; no reliable D call. CDR1 is MNHNS, CDR2 SASEGT, per germline. V lost 1 base to trimming and J lost 0 bases, with 10 bases between them. The CDR3 covers 16 residues. Written as DNA, the CDR3 is TGTGCCAGCAGTGAAGAGGGAGCTTATAGCAATCAGCCCCAGCATTTT. Translated, it gives CASSEEGAYSNQPQHF.

The rearrangement links TRBV6-1 to TRBJ2-1, with D tentatively TRBD2 (6 bases). Trimming left V 2 bases short and J 8 bases short, with 13 bases between. There are 14 residues in the CDR3. Germline-derived CDR1 and CDR2 are MNHNS and SASEGT. This CDR3 is CASSERGLSDEQFF. The CDR3 bases are TGTGCCAGCAGTGAACGGGGACTTTCGGATGAGCAGTTCTTC.